Each of the 24 T cell receptor beta chains below was sequenced from the same sample in a study of blood T cell repertoires in COVID-19 (dated by TCRdb to 2018 to 2020). Preparation of the library involved the immunoSEQ multiplex PCR assay. TCRdb's version of the immuneACCESS table is confined to in-frame rearrangements and falls short of the full clone set. An unresolved V gene accounts for under half of the shortfall where checked; the remainder is of unknown origin. Across this sample there are about 220,000 clones, with roughly 80% seen only once. The top ten clonotypes cover just under 20% of the sample. Sequences were obtained from peripheral blood. These receptors came from a man in his thirties or forties with active or convalescent COVID-19.

The CDR3 loop is CASSYKWSEQYF. DNA for the CDR3: TGTGCCAGCAGTTACAAGTGGAGCGAGCAGTACTTC. The J gene is TRBJ2-7, the V gene TRBV6-6, with no clear D. Deletions cut 2 bases from V and 6 bases from J, with 8 bases between. The CDR3 runs to 12 residues. The germline CDR1 and CDR2 sequences are MNHNY and SVGAGI (reference sequence).

J is TRBJ1-4 and V is TRBV5-5; D remains ambiguous. Germline CDR1 is SGHKS and CDR2 is YYEKEE (reference sequence). Trimming cost V 2 bases and J 0 bases, with 5 bases left between them. The CDR3 runs 14 residues. The CDR3 nucleotides are TGTGCCAGCAGCTTACAATCAACTAATGAAAAACTGTTTTTT. Amino acids: CASSLQSTNEKLFF.

This clone was seen more than once but under ten times. The chain is built from TRBV2 and TRBJ1-1; a possible D gene is TRBD1 (6 bases). CDR3 length: 14 amino acids. In germline, CDR1 is SNHLY, CDR2 FYNNEI. Trimming took 5 bases from V and 0 from J, leaving 10 bases between them. The CDR3 DNA sequence: TGTGCCAGCAGTCGAACAGGGATGAACACTGAAGCTTTCTTT. This gives the protein CASSRTGMNTEAFF. The full variable domain, completed using reference TRBV2 and TRBJ1-1, is EPEVTQTPSHQVTQMGQEVILRCVPISNHLYFYWYRQILGQKVEFLVSFYNNEISEKSEIFDDQFSVERPDGSNFTLKIRSTKLEDSAMYFCASSRTGMNTEAFFGQGTRLTVV.

V is TRBV18 and J is TRBJ1-5, with D uncertain. Germline V gene sequence: CDR1 KGHSH, CDR2 LQKENI. V was trimmed by 2 bases and J by 9 bases, leaving 14 bases between them. This CDR3 has 14 residues. The DNA for the CDR3 is TGTGCCAGCTCACCAGGAACTGGGAGCGCGCCCCAGCATTTT. This translates into CASSPGTGSAPQHF.

This chain links TRBV21-1 with TRBJ2-7; the table assigns TRBD2, which was not confirmed against the DNA. TRBV21-1 is a pseudogene. The CDR3 sequence is 14 residues long. The chain's CDR3 is CASSEGLAAGEQYF. The DNA of the CDR3 is TGTGCCAGCAGCGAAGGACTAGCCGCTGGCGAGCAGTACTTC.

This clone was detected a few times. The chain has TRBV27 and TRBJ2-7, with 10 bases identical to TRBD1. This CDR3 has 17 amino acids. The junction had 14 bases not matched to a gene; V was cut back by 5 bases and J by 4 bases. Germline CDR1 reads MNHEY; CDR2 reads SMNVEV (reference sequence). CDR3 protein: CASSRDRGSSGFYEQYF. CDR3 sequence (DNA): TGTGCCAGCAGTAGGGACAGGGGCTCATCGGGATTTTACGAGCAGTACTTC.

The chain is built from TRBV27 and TRBJ2-1; D is perhaps TRBD2 (6 bases). The length of the CDR3 is 16 residues. CDR1 and CDR2 from the germline V gene are MNHEY and SMNVEV (reference sequence). The V and J ends lost 3 bases and 1 base respectively, with 13 bases between them. CDR3 sequence reads: CASSFLGSGSYNEQFF. Written as DNA, the CDR3 is TGTGCCAGCAGTTTTCTGGGTAGCGGATCCTACAATGAGCAGTTCTTC.

This clone was seen a handful of times. V usage is TRBV4-3 and J usage is TRBJ1-2; tentatively, D is TRBD1 (6 bases). CDR1 is LGHNA, CDR2 YSLEER, per germline. The CDR3 runs to 16 residues. Trimming removed 0 bases at V and 5 bases at J, with 16 bases between. This chain's CDR3 is CASSQDRRGRGYGYTF. CDR3 DNA sequence: TGCGCCAGCAGCCAAGATCGCAGGGGAAGAGGGTATGGCTACACCTTC.

This chain uses TRBV19 with TRBJ2-3; a possible D gene is TRBD2 (6 bases). Trimming pared 7 bases from V and 5 bases from J, leaving 22 bases between. This CDR3 is built from 16 residues. From germline, CDR1 is LNHDA and CDR2 SQIVND (reference sequence). CDR3 residues: CASIAASELCGDTQYF. The CDR3 nucleotides read TGTGCCAGTATCGCGGCTAGCGAGTTGTGTGGAGATACGCAGTATTTT.

This chain links TRBV3-1 (or the pseudogene TRBV3-2) with TRBJ1-5, with D maybe TRBD1 (6 bases). CDR3 length: 23 residues. V was pared by 5 bases and J by 2 bases, with 37 bases between. Germline V gene data show CDR1 as LGHDT and CDR2 as YNNKEL (reference sequence). CDR3 sequence: CASSKNTGTRRMRGIGGNQPQHF. CDR3 in DNA: TGTGCCAGCAGCAAAAATACCGGGACCCGAAGAATGAGGGGGATTGGGGGCAATCAGCCCCAGCATTTT.

With respect to this clone: Different DNA sequences within this sample yield the same CDR3. The chain uses TRBV3-1 (or the pseudogene TRBV3-2) and TRBJ1-1; D is unresolved. The CDR3 length is 13 residues. V lost 2 bases, J lost 1 base, and 5 bases lay in between. Per germline, CDR1 LGHDT and CDR2 YNNKEL (reference sequence). The CDR3 region is CASSQTRNTEAFF. The CDR3 bases are TGTGCCAGCAGCCAAACTAGGAACACTGAAGCTTTCTTT.

The rearrangement joins TRBV3-1 (or the pseudogene TRBV3-2) to TRBJ2-3; D is ambiguous. Germline CDR1 is LGHDT and CDR2 is YNNKEL (reference sequence). The germline V and J ends were trimmed by 11 bases and 1 base, with 4 bases remaining between them. The CDR3 loop spans 10 amino acids. CDR3 sequence reads: CASGTDTQYF. CDR3 nucleotides: TGTGCCTCCGGCACAGATACGCAGTATTTT.

As to this clone: Different DNA sequences within this sample yield the same CDR3. V gene TRBV18 combines with J gene TRBJ2-2; TRBD2 matches at 9 bases. Looked up from germline, CDR1 is KGHSH and CDR2 is LQKENI. The trim removed 5 bases at V and 0 bases at J, leaving 4 bases unmatched. The CDR3 has 16 amino acids. CDR3 in DNA: TGTGCCAGCTCAAGGCTAGCGGGAACGAACACCGGGGAGCTGTTTTTT. It yields the protein CASSRLAGTNTGELFF.

The chain recombines TRBV28 with TRBJ1-2; D perhaps matches TRBD1 (5 bases). The ends were cut back, 5 bases at V and 9 bases at J, with 19 bases in the middle. The CDR3 is made up of 14 amino acids. In germline, CDR1 is MDHEN, CDR2 SYDVKM. Written as DNA, the CDR3 is TGTGCCAGCAGTCCCCTCTCGGGGGTTGTGCGCTACACCTTC. This translates into CASSPLSGVVRYTF.

The J gene is TRBJ2-1, the V gene TRBV5-1; a weak D match, TRBD2 (5 bases). This CDR3 has 14 residues. Trimming removed 0 bases at V and 4 bases at J, with 8 bases between. Looked up from germline, CDR1 is SGHRS and CDR2 is YFSETQ. CDR3 residues: CASSLGTGYNEQFF. The CDR3 bases are TGCGCCAGCAGCTTGGGAACGGGGTACAATGAGCAGTTCTTC.

In this sample, this clone turned up a few times. The chain links TRBV5-1 to TRBJ2-2; unclear D gene. CDR1 and CDR2 from the germline V gene are SGHRS and YFSETQ. The CDR3 consists of 14 residues. The V end lost 5 bases, the J end lost 1 base, and 9 bases lay between the germline ends. CDR3 protein: CASSYYMNTGELFF. CDR3 coding DNA: TGCGCCAGCAGTTATTACATGAACACCGGGGAGCTGTTTTTT.

The rearrangement joins TRBV5-5 to TRBJ1-5, with D possibly matching TRBD1 (6 bases). The CDR3 is made up of 12 amino acids. The germline V and J ends were trimmed by 3 bases and 9 bases, with 10 bases remaining between them. In germline, CDR1 is SGHKS, CDR2 YYEKEE (reference sequence). CDR3 in DNA: TGTGCCAGCAGCTCGGGGGGGCGGCCCCAGCATTTT. Residues: CASSSGGRPQHF.

The chain carries TRBV7-8 and TRBJ2-7, with 9 bases fitting TRBD2. CDR3 size: 18 residues. After removal of 5 bases from V and 4 bases from J, the junction contained 18 bases not matched to a gene. The germline V gene encodes CDR1 SGHVS and CDR2 FQNEAQ. CDR3 amino acids: CASSTTIGGAGGMYEQYF. The CDR3 DNA reads TGTGCCAGCAGCACCACTATTGGGGGAGCGGGAGGCATGTACGAGCAGTACTTC.

The J gene is TRBJ1-4, the V gene TRBV7-9; the match to TRBD1 covers 10 bases. Germline values: CDR1 SEHNR, CDR2 FQNEAQ (reference sequence). There are 15 residues in the CDR3. The V segment lost 1 base and the J segment 6 bases; nucleotides outside the gene matches: 2. CDR3 bases: TGTGCCAGCAGCTTAGGGGACAGGGGTGATGAAAAACTGTTTTTT. It is translated as CASSLGDRGDEKLFF.

This chain uses TRBV5-1 with TRBJ2-3; D possibly corresponds to TRBD1 (7 bases). The CDR3 sequence is 14 residues long. CDR1 and CDR2 from the germline V gene are SGHRS and YFSETQ. V lost 4 bases and J lost 4, with 13 bases in between. CDR3 amino acids: CASSQGRGADTQYF. The DNA of the CDR3 is TGCGCCAGCAGCCAAGGCAGGGGGGCAGATACGCAGTATTTT.

The chain joins TRBV6-6 to TRBJ2-3, with 9 positions matching TRBD2. The junction had 7 bases not matched to a gene; V was cut back by 6 bases and J by 0 bases. Germline V gives CDR1 MNHNY, CDR2 SVGAGI (reference sequence). The CDR3 length is 16 residues. The CDR3 DNA is TGTGCCAGCAGGGACGTAGCGGGGGCCAGCACAGATACGCAGTATTTT. It encodes CASRDVAGASTDTQYF.

The V call is TRBV3-1 (or the pseudogene TRBV3-2), the J call TRBJ2-1, with a tentative D call TRBD1 (5 bases). CDR3 length: 15 residues. The germline gives CDR1 LGHDT, CDR2 YNNKEL (reference sequence). V was cut by 4 bases and J by 7 bases, with 17 bases left in between. CDR3 loop: CASSPLRQLKNEQFF. The CDR3 bases are TGTGCCAGCAGCCCCCTCCGACAGCTAAAGAATGAGCAGTTCTTC.

The chain is built from TRBV6-5 and TRBJ1-2; TRBD1 agrees at 10 bases. V was pared by 5 bases and J by 6 bases, with 6 bases of the junction left unmatched. CDR3 length: 14 residues. The germline gives CDR1 MNHEY, CDR2 SVGAGI. The CDR3 sequence is CASSIGTGVNGYTF. As DNA, the CDR3 is TGTGCCAGCAGTATAGGGACAGGGGTTAATGGCTACACCTTC.

The V and J genes are TRBV10-3 and TRBJ2-7, with 16 bases matching TRBD2. Trimming cost V 2 bases and J 2 bases; bases outside gene matches: 6. Germline lookup yields CDR1 ENHRY and CDR2 SYGVKD. The CDR3 covers 18 residues. The CDR3 protein is CAISEPGTSGRAAYEQYF. CDR3 sequence (DNA): TGTGCCATCAGTGAGCCGGGGACTAGCGGGAGGGCCGCCTACGAGCAGTACTTC.